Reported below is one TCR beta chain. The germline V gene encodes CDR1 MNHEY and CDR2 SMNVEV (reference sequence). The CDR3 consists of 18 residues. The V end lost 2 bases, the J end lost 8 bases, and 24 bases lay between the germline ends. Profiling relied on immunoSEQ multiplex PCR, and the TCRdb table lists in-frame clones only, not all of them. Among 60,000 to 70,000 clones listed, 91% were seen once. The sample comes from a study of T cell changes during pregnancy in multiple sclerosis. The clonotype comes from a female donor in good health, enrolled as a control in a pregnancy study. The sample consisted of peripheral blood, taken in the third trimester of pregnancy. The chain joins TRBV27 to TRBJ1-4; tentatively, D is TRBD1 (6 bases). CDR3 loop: CASSLAPSRWGRWEKLFF. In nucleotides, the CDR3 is TGTGCCAGCAGTTTAGCCCCGAGTCGCTGGGGGCGCTGGGAAAAACTGTTTTTT.